This T cell receptor beta chain was captured by sequencing in a study of early T cells in non-severe SARS-CoV-2 infection. In the study overall: Bulk RNA isolated from unsorted whole blood underwent sequencing; chains were not paired. Study outcomes and limitations: A preference for anti-spike CD8 responses marked VDJdb matching, which missed private and CD4 specificities.

The V end lost 5 bases, the J end lost 2 bases, and 11 bases lay between the germline ends. This CDR3 is built from 14 residues. A word on this clonotype: Its antigen is still unknown.

Researchers attached unique molecular identifiers to individual cDNA molecules. TCRdb analysed the 5' RACE reads with MiXCR anew, one entry per CDR3 protein. The sample contains more than 75,000 distinct CDR3 sequences, 13% of which appear only once. This sequence originates from an adult who was a healthcare worker with PCR-confirmed SARS-CoV-2 infection or an uninfected control (not recorded which). The sample comprised whole blood. The rearrangement joins TRBV12-3 or TRBV12-4 to TRBJ2-3; D uncertain. CDR3 sequence reads: CASSPSTFTDTQYF. In DNA, the CDR3 is TGTGCCAGCAGTCCGAGCACCTTCACAGATACGCAGTATTTT.